The T cell receptor (beta chain) described here comes from a study of T cell repertoires in cytomegalovirus infection. Study-level points and caveats: Ex vivo responses were dominated by HLA-C-restricted CMV-specific TCR beta clonotypes. People with CMV and the relevant HLA were identified by cumulative public TCR beta family frequency.

Germline CDR1 is SGHVS and CDR2 is FNYEAQ. The CDR3 loop spans 14 amino acids. The V end was cut by 4 bases, the J end by 4 bases, with 13 bases between. In regard to this clonotype: Its cognate antigen is unknown.

TCRdb analysed the reads with MiXCR anew, one entry per CDR3 protein. Of 650,000 to 850,000 distinct CDR3 sequences listed, approximately 32% are singletons. This specimen was cultured CD8+ T cells from PBMCs, taken from culture after CMV antigen stimulation. V gene TRBV7-6 combines with J gene TRBJ2-5, with a tentative D call TRBD2 (5 bases). The origin of this receptor is a human donor in good health (CMV status not recorded). Some clones in this sample may be carry-over from other donors' samples. As DNA, the CDR3 is TGTGCCAGCAGCTCACCCCACGGACTAGAGACCCAGTACTTC. Its translation: CASSSPHGLETQYF.